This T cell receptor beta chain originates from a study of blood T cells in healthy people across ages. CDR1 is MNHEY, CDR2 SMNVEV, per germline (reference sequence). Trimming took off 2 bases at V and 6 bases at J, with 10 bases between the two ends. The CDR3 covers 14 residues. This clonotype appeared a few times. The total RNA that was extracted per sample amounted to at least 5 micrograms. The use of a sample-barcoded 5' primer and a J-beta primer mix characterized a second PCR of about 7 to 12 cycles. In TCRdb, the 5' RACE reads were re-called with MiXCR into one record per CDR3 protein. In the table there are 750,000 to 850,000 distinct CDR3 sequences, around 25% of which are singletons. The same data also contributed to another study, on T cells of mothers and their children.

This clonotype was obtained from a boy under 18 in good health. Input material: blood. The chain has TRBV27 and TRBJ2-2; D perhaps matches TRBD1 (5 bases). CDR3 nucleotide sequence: TGTGCCAGCAGTTTAAACAGGCCTGCCGGGGAGCTGTTTTTT. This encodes CASSLNRPAGELFF.